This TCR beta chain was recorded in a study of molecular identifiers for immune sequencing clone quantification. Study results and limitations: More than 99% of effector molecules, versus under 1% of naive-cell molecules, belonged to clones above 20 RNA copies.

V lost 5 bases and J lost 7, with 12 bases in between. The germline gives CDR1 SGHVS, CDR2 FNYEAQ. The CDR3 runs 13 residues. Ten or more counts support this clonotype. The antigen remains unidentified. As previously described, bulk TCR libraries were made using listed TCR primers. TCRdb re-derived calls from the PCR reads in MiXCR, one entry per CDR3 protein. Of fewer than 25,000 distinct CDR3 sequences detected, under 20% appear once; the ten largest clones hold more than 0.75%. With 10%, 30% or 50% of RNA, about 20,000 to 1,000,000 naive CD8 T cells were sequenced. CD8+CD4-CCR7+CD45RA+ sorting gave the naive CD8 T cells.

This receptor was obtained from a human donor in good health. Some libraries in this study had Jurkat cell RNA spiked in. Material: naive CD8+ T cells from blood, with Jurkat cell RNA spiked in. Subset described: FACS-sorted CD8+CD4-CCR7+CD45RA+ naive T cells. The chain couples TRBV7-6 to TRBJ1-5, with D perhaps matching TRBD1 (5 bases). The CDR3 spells CASSASRDQPQHF. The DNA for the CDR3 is TGTGCCAGCAGCGCGTCCAGGGACCAGCCCCAGCATTTT.